In its sample, the clone carrying this T cell receptor beta chain was seen once. Its antigen is still unknown. This sample is part of a study of vaccination and CD4 T cells after COVID-19. This sample's treatment: roughly 11-day PBMC culture with coronavirus spike peptide pools or control peptides (ViraFEST assay). The Oncomine TCR Beta short-read assay sequenced DNA from cultured CD4+ T cells. TCRdb independently ran MiXCR on the PCR reads; one entry per CDR3 protein. Among around 8,400 distinct CDR3 sequences, about 63% were seen once, and the ten largest hold about a third. Looked up from germline, CDR1 is SGHTA and CDR2 is FQGNSA. Unmatched junction bases numbered 12, after V lost 8 bases and J lost 6 bases. CDR3 size: 15 residues.

Sequences were obtained from CD4+ T cells from blood, cultured in vitro. This TCR was sampled from a human donor who had recovered from COVID-19. V and J are TRBV7-2 and TRBJ1-2; the match to TRBD1 covers 10 bases. DNA of the CDR3: TGTGCCAGCGGCCCCAGGGGGGGACAGGGGCATGGCTACACCTTC. Amino acid sequence: CASGPRGGQGHGYTF.